These 22 T cell receptor beta chains were sequenced from one sample in a study of post-analysis software for immune sequencing data. Study-wide results and caveats: Four to six TRBV segments were more frequent in patients than controls; TRBV5-6, TRBV5-1 and TRBV20-1 belonged to this group.

These TCRs are of unknown antigen specificity. TCR beta cDNA libraries included unique molecular identifiers. TCRdb fed the PCR reads into MiXCR, producing one record per CDR3 protein. The table has roughly 540,000 distinct CDR3 sequences, 34% seen once. The specimen was blood. The origin of the receptors is a girl younger than 18 with multiple sclerosis.

This clonotype was recorded a few times. The gene calls are TRBV6-5 and TRBJ2-5, with D tentatively TRBD1 (6 bases). V was shortened by 5 bases and J by 4 bases, with 17 bases between the two germline ends. The CDR3 runs 15 residues. CDR1 and CDR2 from the germline V gene are MNHEY and SVGAGI. For the CDR3, the DNA is TGTGCCAGCAGTCTCGGGACATTTACCGGAGAGACCCAGTACTTC. This codes for CASSLGTFTGETQYF.

The rearrangement links TRBV29-1 to TRBJ1-1, with unresolved D. The CDR3 runs 10 residues. Trimming pared 7 bases from V and 8 bases from J, leaving 11 bases between. Germline lookup yields CDR1 SQVTM and CDR2 ANQGSEA. DNA for the CDR3: TGCAGCGCTCGGGCCCGGGAAGCTTTCTTT. Translated, it gives CSARAREAFF.

There are a few counts of this clonotype. The rearrangement links TRBV6-5 to TRBJ1-1, with D unresolved. The ends were cut back, 3 bases at V and 3 bases at J, with 11 bases in the middle. CDR1 MNHEY and CDR2 SVGAGI come from the germline V gene. This CDR3 has 14 residues. The CDR3 DNA is TGTGCCAGCAGTTATGGGAGCGTGGACACTGAAGCTTTCTTT. It specifies CASSYGSVDTEAFF.

The sample holds a few counts of this clonotype. The chain employs TRBV9 and TRBJ2-6; D not certain. In germline, CDR1 is SGDLS, CDR2 YYNGEE. The CDR3 covers 16 residues. The V end was cut by 5 bases, the J end by 0 bases, with 12 bases between. CDR3 DNA sequence: TGTGCCAGCAGTTCCATTAGGGCCTCTGGGGCCAACGTCCTGACTTTC. It translates to CASSSIRASGANVLTF. Filled out from reference TRBV9 and TRBJ2-6, the complete variable domain reads DSGVTQTPKHLITATGQRVTLRCSPRSGDLSVYWYQQSLDQGLQFLIQYYNGEERAKGNILERFSAQQFPDLHSELNLSSLELGDSALYFCASSSIRASGANVLTFGAGSRLTVL.

The chain couples TRBV27 to TRBJ1-4, with no clear D. The germline V and J ends were trimmed by 10 bases and 4 bases, with 13 bases remaining between them. This CDR3 contains 13 residues. Germline V gene data show CDR1 as MNHEY and CDR2 as SMNVEV (reference sequence). For the CDR3, the DNA is TGTGCCACGCGCAGCAGCGGTAATGAAAAACTGTTTTTT. Protein: CATRSSGNEKLFF.

This chain connects TRBV7-6 to TRBJ2-1; TRBD2 matches at 8 bases. J lost 5 bases, V lost 1 base, and 7 bases had no gene match. Germline CDR1 is SGHVS and CDR2 is FNYEAQ. The CDR3 runs to 16 residues. As DNA, the CDR3 is TGTGCCAGCAGCTTAGTGCCATCGGGACTAGACAATGAGCAGTTCTTC. Translation: CASSLVPSGLDNEQFF. The variable domain in full, with the rest retrieved from reference TRBV7-6 and TRBJ2-1, is GAGVSQSPRYKVTKRGQDVALRCDPISGHVSLYWYRQALGQGPEFLTYFNYEAQQDKSGLPNDRFSAERPEGSISTLTIQRTEQRDSAMYRCASSLVPSGLDNEQFFGPGTRLTVL.

V and J are TRBV10-3 and TRBJ1-1; tentatively, D is TRBD1 (5 bases). Germline V lookup: CDR1 ENHRY, CDR2 SYGVKD. CDR3 length equals 12 residues. The germline V and J ends were trimmed by 6 bases and 7 bases, with 12 bases remaining between them. This CDR3 is CAIRARDGEAFF. The CDR3 DNA follows: TGTGCCATCAGGGCCAGGGATGGTGAAGCTTTCTTT.

The CDR3 sequence is CSVEHGDRPNYGYTF. For the CDR3, the DNA is TGCAGCGTTGAACACGGGGACAGGCCTAACTATGGCTACACCTTC. The chain couples TRBV29-1 to TRBJ1-2; 8 nucleotides agree with TRBD1. V trimming: 2 bases; J trimming: 0 bases; junction bases outside the gene matches: 5. The CDR3 is 15 residues long. Germline V lookup: CDR1 SQVTM, CDR2 ANQGSEA.

Only a few counts were recorded for this clonotype. The V call is TRBV3-1, the J call TRBJ1-2; D unresolved. CDR1 LGHDT and CDR2 YNNKEL come from the germline V gene (reference sequence). The CDR3 consists of 16 residues. V was cut by 1 base and J by 0 bases, with 12 bases left in between. CDR3 sequence reads: CASSQGLGRANYGYTF. Here the CDR3 DNA reads TGTGCCAGCAGCCAAGGGTTAGGAAGAGCTAACTATGGCTACACCTTC.

This clonotype was counted only a few times. The chain joins TRBV7-8 to TRBJ2-3, with TRBD2 identical over 7 bases. Germline values: CDR1 SGHVS, CDR2 FQNEAQ. The CDR3 consists of 15 residues. V was pared by 5 bases and J by 0 bases, with 5 bases of the junction left unmatched. The CDR3 DNA follows: TGTGCCAGCAGCCAAAGCGGGGCTAGCACAGATACGCAGTATTTT. This sequence encodes CASSQSGASTDTQYF.

A few counts support this clonotype. The rearrangement joins TRBV20-1 to TRBJ1-2; 10 nucleotides line up with TRBD1. CDR1 DFQATT and CDR2 SNEGSKA come from the germline V gene (reference sequence). The J segment lost 7 bases and the V segment lost 3 bases, leaving 8 bases of the junction unmatched. The CDR3 runs 14 residues. The CDR3 nucleotides read TGCAGTGCTAGGAATAGACAGGGGGCCGGTGGCTACACCTTC. Its translation: CSARNRQGAGGYTF.

The chain joins TRBV3-1 to TRBJ1-2; D remains unclear. Germline CDR1 LGHDT, CDR2 YNNKEL (reference sequence). Trimming took off 1 base at V and 8 bases at J, with 11 bases between the two ends. This CDR3 region has 13 residues. The CDR3 reads CASSQGLGGGYTF. In nucleotides, the CDR3 is TGTGCCAGCAGCCAAGGGCTCGGCGGGGGCTACACCTTC.

The rearrangement links TRBV20-1 to TRBJ2-5; D gene unclear. The DNA end is more similar to TRBJ2-7, so the J call may be wrong. The CDR3 sequence is 13 residues long. Germline V gives CDR1 DFQATT, CDR2 SNEGSKA (reference sequence). CDR3 protein: CSARTKSAYEQYF. The CDR3 DNA sequence: TGCAGTGCAAGGACCAAATCGGCCTACGAGCAGTACTTC.

The CDR3 protein is CASSTTQDSNQPQHF. The CDR3 bases are TGCGCCAGCAGCACCACACAAGATAGCAATCAGCCCCAGCATTTT. This chain connects TRBV4-1 to TRBJ1-5; D is unresolved. V was shortened by 5 bases and J by 0 bases, with 11 bases between the two germline ends. The CDR3 sequence is 15 residues long. Germline V CDR1 and CDR2: MGHRA, YSYEKL.

CDR3 amino acids: CASSPQTGSSGANVLTF. DNA of the CDR3: TGTGCCAGCAGCCCCCAGACAGGCAGCTCTGGGGCCAACGTCCTGACTTTC. The chain couples TRBV9 to TRBJ2-6; a weak D match, TRBD1 (6 bases). V lost 4 bases and J lost 0, with 14 bases in between. Germline-derived CDR1 and CDR2 are SGDLS and YYNGEE. The CDR3 is made up of 17 amino acids.

There are a few counts of this clonotype. V and J are TRBV6-1 and TRBJ2-3; D tentatively reads TRBD1 or TRBD2 (6 bases each). The CDR3 has 15 amino acids. Trimming stripped 5 bases from V and 0 bases from J, with 12 bases between. Germline V gene lookup returns CDR1 MNHNS and CDR2 SASEGT. CDR3 region: CASSSEGHSTDTQYF. CDR3 DNA: TGTGCCAGCAGTTCGGAGGGACATAGCACAGATACGCAGTATTTT.

The chain uses TRBV3-1 and TRBJ2-3, with 11 positions matching TRBD2. Germline-derived CDR1 and CDR2 are LGHDT and YNNKEL (reference sequence). The CDR3 length is 15 residues. V dropped 2 bases and J dropped 6; count of bases not matched to a gene: 4. The CDR3 region has the DNA TGTGCCAGCAGCCAACCTAGCGGGGGGTCGGATACGCAGTATTTT. Amino acid sequence: CASSQPSGGSDTQYF.

This clonotype has only a few counts. The chain is built from TRBV7-8 and TRBJ1-6; D is uncertain. Trimming removed 3 bases from V and 0 bases from J, with 15 bases in between. Germline lookup yields CDR1 SGHVS and CDR2 FQNEAQ. The CDR3 consists of 18 residues. CDR3 DNA: TGTGCCAGCAGCTTCGGCACCGTTGGAAGCTCCTATAATTCACCCCTCCACTTT. Its protein is CASSFGTVGSSYNSPLHF.

V is TRBV12-3 or TRBV12-4 and J is TRBJ2-5, with D unresolved. The germline V and J ends were trimmed by 8 bases and 5 bases, with 9 bases remaining between them. There are 11 residues in the CDR3. In nucleotides, the CDR3 is TGTGCCAGCGGACCCGGTGAGACCCAGTACTTC. Amino acid sequence: CASGPGETQYF.

The V call is TRBV20-1, the J call TRBJ1-6, with 9 bases aligning to TRBD1. The CDR3 is 15 amino acids. Germline V gene data show CDR1 as DFQATT and CDR2 as SNEGSKA (reference sequence). With 7 bases clipped from V and 10 bases from J, the junction kept 14 bases outside the gene matches. The CDR3 DNA is TGCAGTGTCAACCCGGGACAGGGAGGAAACTCACCCCTCCACTTT. As protein: CSVNPGQGGNSPLHF.

This clonotype was seen many times. DNA of the CDR3: TGCGCCAGCAGCTTGGGTGGAACAGGGTCGGGCACTGAAGCTTTCTTT. As protein: CASSLGGTGSGTEAFF. The rearrangement uses TRBV5-1 and TRBJ1-1, with D possibly being TRBD1 (6 bases). The germline CDR1 and CDR2 sequences are SGHRS and YFSETQ. V lost 0 bases and J 4 bases, leaving 16 bases between the germline ends. The CDR3 runs to 16 residues.

This clonotype showed up just a few times. In DNA, the CDR3 is TGTGCCAGCAGTCTACCTCTAGCGGGGGGGCCCAATGAGCAGTTCTTC. Its protein is CASSLPLAGGPNEQFF. V is TRBV6-8 and J is TRBJ2-1, with 12 bases matching TRBD2. With V trimmed by 5 bases and J by 6 bases, 8 bases remained unmatched. CDR1 is MNHGY, CDR2 SAAAGT, per germline. The CDR3 covers 16 residues.